This paragraph reports one TCR beta chain. This clone was detected once. What this receptor recognizes is not known. No much larger clone is present one base from it, and per-base qualities are unavailable. This entry is derived from a study of blood T cell repertoires in COVID-19 (dated by TCRdb to about 2020). Regarding the study in general: Samples from collaborators originated in the United States, Italy and Spain and spanned both the acute and convalescent phases of COVID-19. The prospective study material was composed of cDNA or gDNA derived from T cells, B-cell-depleted T cells, or PBMCs. Subjects who had been exposed to COVID-19, were actively infected with it, or had recovered from it provided the deeply sampled blood TCRbeta repertoires that made up the dataset. A freely available public database, intended as a resource for researchers studying the immune response to SARS-CoV-2, is where the repertoires were released. Samples came from the ongoing ImmuneRACE study (first 160 participants) plus 1,254 subjects from 6 global collaborators. Sample metadata almost always included a de-identified subject ID, COVID-19 status, age in years and sex. Where available, HLA class I and class II types were obtained from metadata supplied by the sample provider rather than from assay-based typing. What the work shows at the level of the full study, not this receptor alone: Clinical and demographic metadata were provided uncurated, with the amount varying by source and participant.

CDR3 length: 14 amino acids, cysteine to phenylalanine. The CDR3 DNA has 42 bases and is translated from base 1. The CDR1 and CDR2 encoded by the germline V gene (reference sequence) are SEHNR and FQNEAQ. The V and J ends are trimmed by 1 base and 6 bases, leaving 10 bases between them. TCRbeta CDR3 regions were amplified from genomic DNA by means of the immunoSEQ Assay, a bias-controlled multiplex PCR. The paper's data handling went like this. The number of nucleated cells in each sample was estimated by amplification of reference gene primers within the assay. To quantify the absolute abundance of each unique TCRbeta CDR3 rearrangement, sequence reads were collapsed and filtered. For each sample, productive Simpson clonality was calculated as the square root of Simpson's diversity index over productive rearrangements. Drawn from immuneACCESS, this table holds only the in-frame rearrangements with V and J called that TCRdb kept. Clones are partly lost; checked studies trace under half to an unresolved V gene and leave the rest unexplained. V and J calls plus clone size are reproduced from that table; the DNA served to infer D and trimming. Present in this sample are about 170,000 clones, about four fifths of which were seen just once. The leading ten clones occupy roughly a tenth of the sample.

The collaborating institutions used their own protocols to collect whole blood in K2EDTA tubes. For TCRbeta analysis, collaborator samples were shipped as frozen whole blood, as isolated PBMCs, or as DNA extracted from either sample type. This TCR derives from a woman of 80 years or more with active or convalescent COVID-19. Recombination linked TRBV7-9 to TRBJ1-5, with a tentative D gene TRBD1 over 5 matching bases. The sample consisted of peripheral blood. Here the CDR3 is given as CASSLGAGSQPQHF. The sequenced DNA: TGTGCCAGCAGCTTAGGGGCAGGGTCTCAGCCCCAGCATTTT.